Described below is a single T cell receptor beta chain sequence and its context. Its antigen is unknown. TCRdb itself ran the PCR reads through MiXCR, one entry per CDR3 protein. The sample lists approximately 11,000 distinct CDR3 sequences; roughly 60% were seen once. Stated time point: after preoperative PTX-NDP chemotherapy. The entry originates in a study of esophageal squamous cell carcinoma under preoperative chemotherapy. For the study at large: Samples included peripheral blood T cells as well as tumor-infiltrating lymphocytes. Study-level points and caveats: Post-treatment tumor-infiltrating lymphocytes appeared partly derived from peripheral T cells migrating into the tumor.

The germline gives CDR1 ENHRY, CDR2 SYGVKD. The CDR3 has 14 amino acids. The V gene lost 10 bases and the J gene lost 3 bases, with 17 bases spanning the gap. The chain joins TRBV10-3 to TRBJ2-3, with D tentatively TRBD2 (6 bases). This material was obtained from a patient given preoperative chemotherapy. The source is a human donor with esophageal squamous cell carcinoma. The donor label of this sample is uncertain. CDR3 residues: CATKKGTSTDTQYF. The CDR3 nucleotides read TGTGCCACCAAAAAAGGGACTTCAACAGATACGCAGTATTTT.